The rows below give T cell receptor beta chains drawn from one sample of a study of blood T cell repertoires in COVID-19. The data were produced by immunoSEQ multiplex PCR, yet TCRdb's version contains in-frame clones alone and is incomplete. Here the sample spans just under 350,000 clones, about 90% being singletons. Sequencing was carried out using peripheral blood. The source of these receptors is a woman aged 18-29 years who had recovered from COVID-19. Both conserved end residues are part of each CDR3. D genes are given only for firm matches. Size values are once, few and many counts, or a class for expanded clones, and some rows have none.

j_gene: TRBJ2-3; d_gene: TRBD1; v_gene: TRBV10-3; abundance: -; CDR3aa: CAISEGDRANTQYF; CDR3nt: TGTGCCATCAGTGAGGGGGACAGGGCCAATACGCAGTATTTT
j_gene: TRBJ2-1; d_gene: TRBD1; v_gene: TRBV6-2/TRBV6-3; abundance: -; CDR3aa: CASSYPSSYRQGERDEQFF; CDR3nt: TGTGCCAGCAGTTACCCCTCCTCATATCGACAGGGGGAAAGGGATGAGCAGTTCTTC
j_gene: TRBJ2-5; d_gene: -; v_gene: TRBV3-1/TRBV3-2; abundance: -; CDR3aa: CASSLSPGLLTKETQYF; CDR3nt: TGTGCCAGCAGCCTCAGCCCGGGACTTTTGACGAAAGAGACCCAGTACTTC
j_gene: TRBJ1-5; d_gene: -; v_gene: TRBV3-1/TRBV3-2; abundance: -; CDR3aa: CASSQGPDSNQPQHF; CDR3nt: TGTGCCAGCAGCCAAGGTCCAGATAGCAATCAGCCCCAGCATTTT
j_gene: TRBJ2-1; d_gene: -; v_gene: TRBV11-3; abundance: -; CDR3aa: CASSLASSEQFF; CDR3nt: TGTGCCAGCAGCTTAGCAAGTAGTGAGCAGTTCTTC
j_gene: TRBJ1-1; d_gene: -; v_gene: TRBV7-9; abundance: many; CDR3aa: CASSLAATEAFF; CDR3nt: TGTGCCAGCAGCTTAGCGGCCACTGAAGCTTTCTTT
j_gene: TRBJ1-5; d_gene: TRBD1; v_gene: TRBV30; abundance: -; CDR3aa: CAWSGDRTGGQPQHF; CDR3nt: TGTGCCTGGAGTGGGGACAGGACGGGGGGTCAGCCCCAGCATTTT
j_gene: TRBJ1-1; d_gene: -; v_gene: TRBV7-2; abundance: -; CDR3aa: CASSWEVSEAFF; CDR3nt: TGTGCCAGCAGTTGGGAGGTCTCTGAAGCTTTCTTT
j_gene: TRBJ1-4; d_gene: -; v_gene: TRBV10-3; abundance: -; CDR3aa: CAISPGGPGEKLFF; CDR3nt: TGTGCCATCAGTCCCGGGGGGCCTGGGGAAAAACTGTTTTTT
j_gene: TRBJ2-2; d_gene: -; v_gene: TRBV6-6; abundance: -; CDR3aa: CASTQTEFGTGELFF; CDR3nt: TGTGCCAGCACCCAAACGGAGTTTGGGACCGGGGAGCTGTTTTTT
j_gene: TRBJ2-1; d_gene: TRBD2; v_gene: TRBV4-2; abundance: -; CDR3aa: CASSYLAGTSPNEQFF; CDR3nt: TGTGCCAGCAGCTACCTAGCGGGGACTAGTCCCAATGAGCAGTTCTTC
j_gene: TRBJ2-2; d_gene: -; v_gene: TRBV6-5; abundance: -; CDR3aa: CASMGLNTGELFF; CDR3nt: TGTGCCAGCATGGGACTGAACACCGGGGAGCTGTTTTTT
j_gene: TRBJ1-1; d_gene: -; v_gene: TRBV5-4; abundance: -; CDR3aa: CASSLESATRAEAFF; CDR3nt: TGTGCCAGCAGCTTGGAGTCAGCCACGCGGGCTGAAGCTTTCTTT
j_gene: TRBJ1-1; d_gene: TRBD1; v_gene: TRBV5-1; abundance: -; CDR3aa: CASSLGQGAEAFF; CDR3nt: TGCGCCAGCAGCTTGGGGCAGGGGGCCGAAGCTTTCTTT